The 11 T cell receptor beta chains in this list originate from one sample, sequenced in a study of circulating CD8 cells and anti-PD-1 response in melanoma. Four subsets defined by PD-1 and/or TIGIT were sorted from live CD3+CD8+TCRalphabeta+ cells. The QIAseq Immune Repertoire TCR panel built the libraries from about 14 ng of total RNA. TCRdb called the reads again in MiXCR, with one record for every CDR3 protein. The data contain some 940 distinct CDR3 sequences, approximately 8.3% of them seen just once; the ten biggest clones take up around a sixth. The sequenced sample was CD8+ T cells from PBMCs, obtained at baseline or after one month of anti-PD-1 therapy (not recorded which). The receptors derive from a human donor with melanoma.

Only a few counts were recorded for this clonotype. The chain carries TRBV28 and TRBJ2-3, with TRBD2 matching over 14 bases. CDR1 and CDR2 (germline): MDHEN, SYDVKM. V was clipped by 6 bases and J by 0 bases; unmatched bases: 5. The CDR3 has 17 residues. The CDR3 coding sequence is TGTGCCAGCAGCCTCGGGACTAGCGGGGGCAGCACAGATACGCAGTATTTT. Its protein product is CASSLGTSGGSTDTQYF.

This clonotype is deemed medium-sized. The chain has TRBV5-1 and TRBJ2-5, with D hard to call. This CDR3 has 10 amino acids. CDR1 SGHRS and CDR2 YFSETQ come from the germline V gene. Between the trimmed V and J ends, which lost 2 bases and 5 bases, there was a span of 1 base. DNA for the CDR3: TGCGCCAGCAGCTTTGAGACCCAGTACTTC. Its translation is CASSFETQYF.

This clonotype is judged medium-sized. This chain links TRBV19 with TRBJ1-1; D possibly corresponds to TRBD1 (6 bases). The V gene lost 5 bases and the J gene lost 4 bases, with 17 bases spanning the gap. The CDR3 has 15 amino acids. CDR1 LNHDA and CDR2 SQIVND come from the germline V gene (reference sequence). CDR3 bases: TGTGCCAGTAGTCCCGGACAGAGGTCAGGCACTGAAGCTTTCTTT. Its translation is CASSPGQRSGTEAFF.

This clonotype has a handful of counts. This could be a read error, since a much larger clone is one nucleotide away. The final CDR3 position lacks the conserved phenylalanine or tryptophan, pointing to a likely read error. This chain links TRBV25-1 with TRBJ2-1; no clear D. Germline assignment: CDR1 MGHDK and CDR2 SYGVNS. This CDR3 spans 13 amino acids. Trimming removed 4 bases from V and 1 base from J, with 5 bases in between. The CDR3 is CASSAQSYNEQFS. CDR3 sequence (DNA): TGTGCCAGCAGTGCTCAGTCCTACAATGAGCAGTTCTCC.

By sample share, this clonotype is medium-sized. This chain links TRBV30 with TRBJ2-5; no reliable D call. There are 13 residues in the CDR3. CDR1 GTSNPN and CDR2 SVGIG come from the germline V gene (reference sequence). Deletions cut 0 bases from V and 1 base from J, with 6 bases between. CDR3 nucleotides: TGTGCCTGGAGTGTAGACTTCCAAGAGACCCAGTACTTC. Translating it yields CAWSVDFQETQYF. Full variable domain (missing parts from reference TRBV30 and TRBJ2-5): SQTIHQWPATLVQPVGSPLSLECTVEGTSNPNLYWYRQAAGRGLQLLFYSVGIGQISSEVPQNLSASRPQDRQFILSSKKLLLSDSGFYLCAWSVDFQETQYFGPGTRLLVL.

In its sample, this clonotype ranks as large. The chain joins TRBV2 to TRBJ2-1; TRBD2 agrees at 12 bases. The V segment lost 5 bases and the J segment 0 bases; nucleotides outside the gene matches: 8. Germline V lookup: CDR1 SNHLY, CDR2 FYNNEI. CDR3 length equals 18 residues. As DNA, the CDR3 is TGTGCCAGCAGTTTAACCGGGACTAGCGGGTACTCCTACAATGAGCAGTTCTTC. Translating gives CASSLTGTSGYSYNEQFF.

By share of the sample, this clonotype is medium-sized. The chain carries TRBV6-6 and TRBJ1-6, with TRBD1 as a possible D gene (6 bases). The CDR3 loop spans 14 amino acids. The germline V and J ends were trimmed by 4 bases and 14 bases, with 18 bases remaining between them. Germline assignment: CDR1 MNHNY and CDR2 SVGAGI (reference sequence). CDR3 in DNA: TGTGCCAGCAGTTGGGATTGGACAGTTCGGACCCTCCACTTT. This gives the protein CASSWDWTVRTLHF.

This clonotype is termed medium-sized (0.01 to 0.1%). The V gene is TRBV19, the J gene TRBJ2-1; 10 bases align to TRBD2. The CDR3 runs 16 residues. CDR1 and CDR2 (germline): LNHDA, SQIVND (reference sequence). V was pared by 5 bases and J by 8 bases, with 12 bases of the junction left unmatched. The CDR3 DNA reads as TGTGCCAGTAGTGACCAAGCGGGAGGGCCTCGGGATGAGCAGTTCTTC. Its protein is CASSDQAGGPRDEQFF.

This clonotype is medium-sized by share. The chain is built from TRBV19 and TRBJ2-1; perhaps TRBD2 as D (5 bases). The ends were cut back, 3 bases at V and 1 base at J, with 10 bases in the middle. There are 15 residues in the CDR3. Germline V gene sequence: CDR1 LNHDA, CDR2 SQIVND (reference sequence). The CDR3: CASSIQLDSYNEQFF. As DNA, the CDR3 is TGTGCCAGTAGTATCCAACTAGATTCCTACAATGAGCAGTTCTTC. The entire variable domain, with the rest obtained from reference TRBV19 and TRBJ2-1, is as follows: DGGITQSPKYLFRKEGQNVTLSCEQNLNHDAMYWYRQDPGQGLRLIYYSQIVNDFQKGDIAEGYSVSREKKESFPLTVTSAQKNPTAFYLCASSIQLDSYNEQFFGPGTRLTVL.

About this clonotype itself: This may stem from a read error, because a much larger clone lies one nucleotide away. The chain recombines TRBV29-1 with TRBJ1-1; D not resolved. Germline values: CDR1 SQVTM, CDR2 ANQGSEA. This CDR3 contains 12 residues. The CDR3 nucleotides are TGCTGCGTTGAAGAGCGGACTGCTGAAGCTTTCTTT. Its translation is CCVEERTAEAFF.

This clonotype was counted a few times. This chain links TRBV28 with TRBJ2-1, with 7 positions matching TRBD2. Germline V gives CDR1 MDHEN, CDR2 SYDVKM. J gave up 5 bases and V 2 bases, and 0 bases lay outside the gene matches. The CDR3 runs to 13 residues. Written as DNA, the CDR3 is TGTGCCAGCAGTTTAGGGACTAACAATGAGCAGTTCTTC. Translated, it gives CASSLGTNNEQFF.